The T cell receptor (beta chain) under discussion was sequenced for a study of neoadjuvant nivolumab and ipilimumab in lung cancer. This clone is a singleton in its sample. Its antigen is as yet unknown. Study observations and caveats: Higher pretherapy blood TCR richness went with higher resected-tumor richness.

Assay: immunoSEQ multiplex PCR; the TCRdb copy retains only in-frame clones and omits some. The repertoire holds about 26,000 clones, with less than 90% as singletons. The sequencing here drew on peripheral blood, taken before neoadjuvant nivolumab, alone or with ipilimumab. The receptor was isolated from an adult with non-small cell lung cancer.

CDR3 DNA sequence: TGCGCCAGCAGCCAAATAGCGGGGGCCACCCGGGAGACCCAGTACTTC. It translates to CASSQIAGATRETQYF. This rearrangement joins TRBV4-1 to TRBJ2-5, with 9 bases fitting TRBD2. With 2 bases clipped from V and 5 bases from J, the junction kept 9 bases outside the gene matches. CDR1 is MGHRA, CDR2 YSYEKL, per germline. This CDR3 is built from 16 residues.